The clone carrying this T cell receptor beta chain is classed as medium-sized. The antigen remains undetermined. Losses at the gene ends were 6 bases for V and 5 bases for J; bases not matched to a gene: 8. Germline V lookup: CDR1 MGHRA, CDR2 YSYEKL. CDR3 length equals 15 residues. A modified ARM-PCR protocol with three rounds of nested PCR amplified TCRbeta. TCRdb ran MiXCR on the multiplex PCR reads and lists one entry per CDR3 protein. The sample carries 60,000 to 90,000 distinct CDR3 sequences, roughly 70% recorded once. This sample was taken from a study of tumor and adjacent non-tumor tissue in lung cancer. On the study more broadly: The patients, approximately 9 men and a few women, were roughly 30 to 80 with stage I to III disease. General study points: Top 100 clones took a larger repertoire share in normal lung.

No cell sorting was done before RNA was extracted from the tissue. More than 3 cm separated this lung sample from the edge of the tumor. Sequencing was done on a sample of distant non-tumor lung tissue. The sequence came from a woman aged 45-65 years with non-small cell lung cancer. This sequence joins TRBV4-1 and TRBJ2-1, with 9 bases that match TRBD2. The CDR3 sequence: CASRQREAEDNEQFF. CDR3 sequence (DNA): TGCGCCAGCAGACAGCGGGAGGCGGAGGACAATGAGCAGTTCTTC.